This passage covers 14 T cell receptor beta chains from one sample sequenced in a study of shared clonotypes between healthy human individuals. TCRdb keeps only in-frame clones here, not all; method: immunoSEQ multiplex PCR. The sample consists of about 550,000 clones, 95% to 96% of them appearing once. Positively selected for CCR7, the CD45RO-negative cells used as naive CD8 cells excluded terminally differentiated effector memory CD45RA+ cells. The sequenced material came from naive CD8+ T cells sorted from blood. All receptors come from a woman aged 25 to 39 in good health.

The chain joins TRBV29-1 to TRBJ1-2, with 7 bases identical to TRBD1. CDR3 length: 15 amino acids. The V and J ends lost 5 bases and 4 bases, in that order; junction bases with no gene match: 13. Per germline, CDR1 SQVTM and CDR2 ANQGSEA. The CDR3 region has the DNA TGCAGCGTTATGACAGGGTTCCTCTCTGCCTATGGCTACACCTTC. The encoded protein is CSVMTGFLSAYGYTF.

The table lists this clone with a count of one. The rearrangement joins TRBV19 to TRBJ2-1; tentative D call: TRBD1 (6 bases). The V end was cut by 7 bases, the J end by 4 bases, with 17 bases between. The CDR3 is 15 amino acids. CDR1 and CDR2 from the germline V gene are LNHDA and SQIVND (reference sequence). The CDR3: CASTWGRSRYNEQFF. The CDR3 DNA reads TGTGCCAGTACTTGGGGGCGGTCCCGATACAATGAGCAGTTCTTC. Filled out from reference TRBV19 and TRBJ2-1, the complete variable domain reads DGGITQSPKYLFRKEGQNVTLSCEQNLNHDAMYWYRQDPGQGLRLIYYSQIVNDFQKGDIAEGYSVSREKKESFPLTVTSAQKNPTAFYLCASTWGRSRYNEQFFGPGTRLTVL.

The count of this clone is one. The chain uses TRBV13 and TRBJ2-3; 7 nucleotides align to TRBD1. Trimming removed 5 bases from V and 1 base from J; junction bases left unmatched: 6. Germline values: CDR1 PRHDT, CDR2 FYEKMQ (reference sequence). The CDR3 consists of 15 residues. DNA for the CDR3: TGTGCCAGCAGCCTCCGGGACAGTCGCACAGATACGCAGTATTTT. It codes for CASSLRDSRTDTQYF.

The CDR3 DNA reads TGTGCCAGCAGTTCCCCGACAACCCCCCACGAGCAGTACTTC. This translates into CASSSPTTPHEQYF. This rearrangement joins TRBV6-5 to TRBJ2-7, with D uncertain. Germline V gene sequence: CDR1 MNHEY, CDR2 SVGAGI. This CDR3 has 14 residues. V dropped 4 bases and J dropped 5 bases, with 15 bases sitting between them.

The J gene is TRBJ1-1, the V gene TRBV28; D is ambiguous. The CDR3 extends over 12 amino acids. Trimming removed 7 bases from V and 0 bases from J, with 6 bases in between. CDR1 and CDR2 (germline): MDHEN, SYDVKM. This CDR3 is CASNEMNTEAFF. The CDR3 DNA reads TGTGCCAGCAATGAGATGAACACTGAAGCTTTCTTT.

The genes are TRBV28 and TRBJ2-7; the match to TRBD2 covers 12 bases. Trimming took 7 bases from V and 7 from J; bases not matched to a gene: 14. Germline CDR1 reads MDHEN; CDR2 reads SYDVKM. The length of the CDR3 is 16 residues. The CDR3 DNA sequence: TGTGCCAGCACCTCTAAAACTCTAGCGGGAGGGTATGAGCAGTACTTC. Translation gives CASTSKTLAGGYEQYF. The full variable domain, with the rest looked up from reference TRBV28 and TRBJ2-7, is DVKVTQSSRYLVKRTGEKVFLECVQDMDHENMFWYRQDPGLGLRLIYFSYDVKMKEKGDIPEGYSVSREKKERFSLILESASTNQTSMYLCASTSKTLAGGYEQYFGPGTRLTVT.

This clone was seen a single time. Other DNA sequences in this specimen translate into the identical CDR3. CDR3 sequence (DNA): TGTGCCAGCAGCTCAGCCGGACAGGGAGCCTACGAGCAGTACTTC. Its translation: CASSSAGQGAYEQYF. V gene TRBV7-9 combines with J gene TRBJ2-7; 8 bases align to TRBD1. V lost 4 bases and J lost 2; bases outside the gene matches: 7. The germline CDR1 and CDR2 sequences are SEHNR and FQNEAQ (reference sequence). The CDR3 loop spans 15 amino acids.

The rearrangement links TRBV6-5 to TRBJ2-5; D may match TRBD1 or TRBD2 (7 bases each). Trimming stripped 4 bases from V and 5 bases from J, with 11 bases between. The CDR3 runs to 13 residues. Germline values: CDR1 MNHEY, CDR2 SVGAGI. CDR3 bases: TGTGCCAGCAGTTGGGGAGGGGGCGAGACCCAGTACTTC. As protein: CASSWGGGETQYF.

The chain uses TRBV2 and TRBJ1-1; TRBD1 matches at 9 bases. The CDR3 is made up of 16 amino acids. V shed 1 base, J shed 6 bases, and the junction held 9 bases outside the gene matches. Germline assignment: CDR1 SNHLY and CDR2 FYNNEI. Here the CDR3 reads CASSEVGTGRLAEAFF. The CDR3, as DNA: TGTGCCAGCAGTGAAGTGGGGACAGGGCGGTTAGCTGAAGCTTTCTTT.

DNA for the CDR3: TGTGCCAGCAGTTCACAAGTTACCTCCTACGAGCAGTACTTC. Encoded protein: CASSSQVTSYEQYF. The chain is built from TRBV7-8 and TRBJ2-7; D gene unclear. Trimming left V 6 bases short and J 0 bases short, with 12 bases between. CDR3 length equals 14 residues. Germline V gives CDR1 SGHVS, CDR2 FQNEAQ.

The chain links TRBV7-3 to TRBJ2-1; 11 bases map to TRBD2. This CDR3 comprises 14 residues. V shed 5 bases and J 6 bases; nucleotides not matched to a gene: 3. Germline assignment: CDR1 SGHTA and CDR2 FQGTGA. The CDR3 DNA follows: TGTGCCAGCAGCCTAGGGACTAGCGGCAATGAGCAGTTCTTC. This codes for CASSLGTSGNEQFF.

The chain joins TRBV4-1 to TRBJ1-3; D is possibly TRBD1 (5 bases). V dropped 0 bases and J dropped 8 bases, with 8 bases sitting between them. Germline V gene data show CDR1 as MGHRA and CDR2 as YSYEKL. The CDR3 covers 13 residues. CDR3 in amino acids: CASSQEGRDTIYF. In DNA form, the CDR3 reads TGCGCCAGCAGCCAAGAGGGCAGGGACACCATATATTTT.

This sequence joins TRBV27 and TRBJ2-7, with D possibly TRBD1 on 5 matching bases. The CDR3 is 14 amino acids. V was pared by 1 base and J by 0 bases, with 7 bases between. Germline values: CDR1 MNHEY, CDR2 SMNVEV (reference sequence). DNA of the CDR3: TGTGCCAGCAGTTTATACAGGAGCTCCTACGAGCAGTACTTC. This encodes CASSLYRSSYEQYF.

The chain is built from TRBV21-1 and TRBJ2-2; the listed D gene, TRBD1, was not tested against the DNA. TRBV21-1 is reported as a pseudogene. CDR3 length: 14 amino acids. The CDR3 spells CARCSGTFSGELFF. CDR3 nucleotides: TGTGCCAGATGTTCCGGGACATTCTCAGGGGAGCTGTTTTTT.